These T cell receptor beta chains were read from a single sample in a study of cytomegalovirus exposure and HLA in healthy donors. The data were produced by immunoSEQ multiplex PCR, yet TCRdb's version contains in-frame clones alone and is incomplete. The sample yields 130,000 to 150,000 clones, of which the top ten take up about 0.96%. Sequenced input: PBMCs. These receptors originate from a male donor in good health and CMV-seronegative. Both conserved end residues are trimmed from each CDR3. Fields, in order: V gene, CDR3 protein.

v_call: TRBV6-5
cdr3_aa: ASSYSRTETYEQY

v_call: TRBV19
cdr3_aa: ASSILGPPLAGARQF

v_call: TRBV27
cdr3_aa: ASSKGVDTQY

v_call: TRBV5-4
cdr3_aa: ASSMDYGTGPYNEQF

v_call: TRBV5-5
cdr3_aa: ASSLVAVRTTYEQY

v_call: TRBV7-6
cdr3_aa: ASSLVPRDRSGNEQF

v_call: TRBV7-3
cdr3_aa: ASSFSGADTEAF

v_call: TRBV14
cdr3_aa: ASSQDGVWGQGTYGYT

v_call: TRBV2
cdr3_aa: ASGTRGGETQY

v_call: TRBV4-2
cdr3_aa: ASSQVYGGEQF

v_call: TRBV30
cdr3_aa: AWSGAGPPF

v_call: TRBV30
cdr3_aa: AQGDLEQF

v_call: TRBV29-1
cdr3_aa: SVGGQGNTGELF

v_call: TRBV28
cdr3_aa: ASSLWAAPGTEAF

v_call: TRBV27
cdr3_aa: ASSLSGGQGYGYT

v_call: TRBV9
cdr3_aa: ASSPRQGLTDTQY

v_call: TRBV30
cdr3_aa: AWSRTDNQPQH

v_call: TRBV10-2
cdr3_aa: ASREDRAVAANYGYT

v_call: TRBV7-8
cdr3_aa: ASSPASHRGGAF

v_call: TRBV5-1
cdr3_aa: ASSLASASGNTGELF

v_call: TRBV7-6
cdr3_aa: ASSLGGEDYGYT

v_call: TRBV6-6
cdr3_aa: ASSFSGIEYEQY

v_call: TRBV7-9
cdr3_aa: ASSPDQGKTNEKLF

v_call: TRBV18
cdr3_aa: ASSPGTGKGQPQH

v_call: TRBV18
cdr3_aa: ASSPVPGAGISTDTQY

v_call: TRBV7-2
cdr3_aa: ASSLVAGANTGELF

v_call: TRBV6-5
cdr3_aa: ASSYTWASGPYEQY

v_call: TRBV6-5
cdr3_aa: ASRDRGLNYGYT

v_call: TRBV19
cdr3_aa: ASSPSQGAGELF

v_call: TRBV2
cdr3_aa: ASSAAGPHQPQH

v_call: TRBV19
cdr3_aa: ASSTIGTANTIY

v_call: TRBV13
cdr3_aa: ASTSEGAVFTGELF

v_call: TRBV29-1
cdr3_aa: SVNLAGALLYNEQF

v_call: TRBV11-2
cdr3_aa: ASSLGPRGTNYGYT

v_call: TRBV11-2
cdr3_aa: ASSPRPRVDEKLF

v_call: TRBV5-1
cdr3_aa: ASSLSRAGFSYNEQF

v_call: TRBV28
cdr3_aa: ASSLGPVASPLH

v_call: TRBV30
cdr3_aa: AWRYRVNEQY

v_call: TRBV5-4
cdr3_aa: ASSLARLTSTDTQY

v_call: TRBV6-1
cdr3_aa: ASSEEGTGYEKLF

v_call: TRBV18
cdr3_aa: ASSTNYEQY